The sample holds a few counts of the clone carrying this T cell receptor beta chain. As yet, its antigen is unknown. The sample comes from a study of PD-1 blockade in classical Hodgkin lymphoma. About the research overall: A 3 mg/kg intravenous dose of nivolumab was received by patients every 2 weeks.

Study-wide results and caveats: Possibly reflecting disease activity or prior therapy, repertoire differences have causes that remain undefined.

Germline loops: CDR1 MDHEN, CDR2 SYDVKM. V was pared by 10 bases and J by 2 bases, with 7 bases of the junction left unmatched. The length of the CDR3 is 14 residues. Libraries were prepared by immunoSEQ multiplex PCR; TCRdb keeps only in-frame clonotypes and omits some of them. The sample records approximately 61,000 clones, roughly 85% being singletons. Time point defined: cycle 4 day 1 (C4D1), after 5 to 7 weeks of nivolumab. Relapses following autologous stem cell transplantation were seen in all patients, with brentuximab vedotin exposure varying. The chain is built from TRBV28 and TRBJ2-2, with TRBD1 matching 7 bases. Specimen: peripheral blood mononuclear cells (PBMCs), collected before the fourth cycle of nivolumab. This TCR came from a human donor with classical Hodgkin lymphoma. The CDR3 is CATLRQGNTGELFF. The CDR3 nucleotides are TGTGCCACCCTCCGACAGGGTAACACCGGGGAGCTGTTTTTT.